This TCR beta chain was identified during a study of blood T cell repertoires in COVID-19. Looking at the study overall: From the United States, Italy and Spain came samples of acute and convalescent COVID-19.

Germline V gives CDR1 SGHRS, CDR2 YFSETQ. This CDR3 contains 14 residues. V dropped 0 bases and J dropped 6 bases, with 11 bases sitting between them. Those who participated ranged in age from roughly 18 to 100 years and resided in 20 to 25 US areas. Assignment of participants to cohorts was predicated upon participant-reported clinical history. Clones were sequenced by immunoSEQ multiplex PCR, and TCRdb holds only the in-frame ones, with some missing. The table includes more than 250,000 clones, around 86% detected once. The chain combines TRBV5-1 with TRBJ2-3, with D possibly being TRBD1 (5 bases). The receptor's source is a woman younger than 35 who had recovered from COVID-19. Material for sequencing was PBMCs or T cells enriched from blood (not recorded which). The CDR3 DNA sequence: TGCGCCAGCAGCTTGGTGGGGCGGCAGGATACGCAGTATTTT. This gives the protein CASSLVGRQDTQYF.